These T cell receptor beta chains were read from a single sample in a study of siplizumab effects on memory and regulatory T cells. Profiling relied on immunoSEQ multiplex PCR, and the TCRdb table lists in-frame clones only, not all of them. In the table there are some 62,000 clones, approximately 82% of which are singletons. Source material: memory CD4+ T cells sorted from blood. The receptor source for this set is a human donor in good health. Each CDR3 is given with its conserved first and last residue. Fields, in order: J gene, V gene, CDR3 length, clone size, D gene, CDR3 DNA, CDR3 protein. The D gene is left open where the match is weak. Rows give clone size only sometimes, using once, few, many, or a class for an expanded clone.

TRBJ1-1 TRBV29-1 12 . . TGCAGCGTAGTGGCTACTAACACTGAAGCTTTCTTT CSVVATNTEAFF
TRBJ2-2 TRBV19 13 . . TGTGCCAGTATAGAATCGAACACCGGGGAGCTGTTTTTT CASIESNTGELFF
TRBJ2-3 TRBV4-1 16 . . TGCGCCAGCAGCCAAAACAGTAGGAGGACCACAGATACGCAGTATTTT CASSQNSRRTTDTQYF
TRBJ2-7 TRBV18 15 . TRBD1 TGTGCCAGCTCACCACCTGGGACAGTTACCTACGAGCAGTACTTC CASSPPGTVTYEQYF
TRBJ1-1 TRBV5-1 19 . TRBD1 TGCGCCAGCAGCTTGGCCCTAACCGGGACAGGGGGCTGGGGCACTGAAGCTTTCTTT CASSLALTGTGGWGTEAFF
TRBJ2-1 TRBV19 17 . TRBD2 TGTGCCAGTAGTATACAGGGTGCTAGCGGAGTCTACAATGAGCAGTTCTTC CASSIQGASGVYNEQFF
TRBJ2-1 TRBV19 16 . TRBD2 TGTGCCAGTAGTAGACTCCATGAGGGAGGGGTGAATGAGCAGTTCTTC CASSRLHEGGVNEQFF
TRBJ1-1 TRBV9 14 . . TGTGCCAGCAGCGTAGGAGGGGCGCCCACTGAAGCTTTCTTT CASSVGGAPTEAFF
TRBJ2-2 TRBV7-3 14 . . TGTGCCAGCAGCTCGGCGACTGGCACCGGGGAGCTGTTTTTT CASSSATGTGELFF
TRBJ2-3 TRBV6-1 13 . . TGTGCCAGCAGTCGGGACCCCGGGGATACGCAGTATTTT CASSRDPGDTQYF
TRBJ1-5 TRBV6-1 16 . . TGTGCCAGCAGTGACCGGGACTCCGGTAACAATCAGCCCCAGCATTTT CASSDRDSGNNQPQHF
TRBJ2-1 TRBV5-4 15 . TRBD2 TGTGCCAGCAGCCGCGGGGGACCCCTTGCCAATGAGCAGTTCTTC CASSRGGPLANEQFF
TRBJ1-2 TRBV19 12 . . TGTGCCAGTAGTACTTCGGGGGCTGGCTACACCTTC CASSTSGAGYTF
TRBJ2-1 TRBV4-1 19 . TRBD2 TGCGCCAGCAGCCGGTTGGTACCTCCAGCGGGATCCGCCTACAATGAGCAGTTCTTC CASSRLVPPAGSAYNEQFF
TRBJ1-1 TRBV5-1 14 . . TGCGCCAGCAGCGGGGAGCCTATGAACACTGAAGCTTTCTTT CASSGEPMNTEAFF
TRBJ2-2 TRBV4-1 17 . TRBD2 TGCGCCAGCAGCCTTGGACAGGGGACTAGCGGGAGCAGGGAGCTGTTTTTT CASSLGQGTSGSRELFF
TRBJ2-4 TRBV1 16 . . TGCACCAGCAGCCGCTGTAGACAGGGGGCCAAAAACATTCAGTACTTC CTSSRCRQGAKNIQYF
TRBJ1-2 TRBV6-1 15 . . TGTGCCAGCAGTGAAACCGCACTCCTTAACTATGGCTACACCTTC CASSETALLNYGYTF
TRBJ2-7 TRBV10-3 15 . TRBD1 TGTGCCATCAGCGCTGTCAGGGGGACCACCTACGAGCAGTACTTC CAISAVRGTTYEQYF
TRBJ2-2 TRBV7-2 15 . . TGTGCCAGCAGCCCGACTCGACCGAACACCGGGGAGCTGTTTTTT CASSPTRPNTGELFF
TRBJ2-4 TRBV28 18 . TRBD1 TGTGCCAGCAGTTTAGGGACAGGGTCGAGGGTCGGCAAAAACATTCAGTACTTC CASSLGTGSRVGKNIQYF
TRBJ2-5 TRBV25-1 12 . . TGTGCCAGCAGGGAGCGACAAGAGACCCAGTACTTC CASRERQETQYF
TRBJ1-1 TRBV7-2 15 . . TGTGCCAGCAGCTCGAGTGGGCGAAGGTGGACTGAAGCTTTCTTT CASSSSGRRWTEAFF
TRBJ2-3 TRBV7-6 17 . TRBD1 TGTGCCAGCAGCTTTACCACAGGGGGCGGTGGCACAGATACGCAGTATTTT CASSFTTGGGGTDTQYF
TRBJ1-1 TRBV30 13 once TRBD1 TGTGCCTGGGCCGGGACAGGGCGAGCTGAAGCTTTCTTT CAWAGTGRAEAFF
TRBJ2-1 TRBV7-3 15 . TRBD2 TGTGCCAGCAGCTTGAGCGGGACGGGAAACAATGAGCAGTTCTTC CASSLSGTGNNEQFF
TRBJ2-2 TRBV15 14 once . TGTGCCACCAGAAGGGACTTTGGGGCCGGGGAGCTGTTTTTT CATRRDFGAGELFF
TRBJ2-7 TRBV5-4 15 . . TGTGCCAGCAGCTTGGCCGGCAGGGCCTCCTACGAGCAGTACTTC CASSLAGRASYEQYF
TRBJ2-7 TRBV7-2 12 once . TGTGCCAGCAGCTACCCAGGGACCGAGCAGTACTTC CASSYPGTEQYF
TRBJ1-1 TRBV6-1 12 . . TGTGCCAGCCTAAAGTTGAACACTGAAGCTTTCTTT CASLKLNTEAFF
TRBJ2-2 TRBV7-3 18 . TRBD2 TGTGCCAGCAGCTTAAGGGCCCCAGGAGCGGGAGGTCCCGGGGAGCTGTTTTTT CASSLRAPGAGGPGELFF
TRBJ2-3 TRBV6-1 13 . . TGTGCCAGCAGTGAGATAGATACGGATACGCAGTATTTT CASSEIDTDTQYF
TRBJ2-5 TRBV7-8 15 once . TGTGCCAGCAGCCGGTGGGGGCGGGTCCAAGAGACCCAGTACTTC CASSRWGRVQETQYF
TRBJ2-7 TRBV19 15 . . TGTGCCAGTAGTATAGGGGTGACAGGACCCTACGAGCAGTACTTC CASSIGVTGPYEQYF
TRBJ2-7 TRBV28 15 . TRBD1 TGTGCCAGCAGTCTTCCGGGACAGTTTTCCTACGAGCAGTACTTC CASSLPGQFSYEQYF
TRBJ1-1 TRBV6-6 13 . TRBD1 TGTGCCAGCAGTCTCCCGACAGGGGAAGCAGCTTTCTTT CASSLPTGEAAFF
TRBJ2-1 TRBV9 15 few TRBD2 TGTGCCAGCAGCGTGTTAGCGGGAGTTCGGAATGAGCAGTTCTTC CASSVLAGVRNEQFF
TRBJ2-3 TRBV7-6 17 . . TGTGCCAGCAGCCCCACGACGGCGGGCTCCAGCACAGATACGCAGTATTTT CASSPTTAGSSTDTQYF
TRBJ1-5 TRBV20-1 11 . . TGCAGTGCTCAGGGTCACCAGCCCCAGCATTTT CSAQGHQPQHF
TRBJ2-1 TRBV11-2 14 . . TGTGCCAGCACCCGGTTTATGGGTTACAATGAGCAGTTCTTC CASTRFMGYNEQFF
TRBJ2-1 TRBV11-2 12 . . TGTGCCAGCAGCTTAGATGGGCATGAGCAGTTCTTC CASSLDGHEQFF
TRBJ1-2 TRBV5-1 11 . . TGCGCCAGCAGCCGCGAAGATGGCTACACCTTC CASSREDGYTF
TRBJ1-6 TRBV18 16 once . TGTGCCAGCTCACCAGGGACCGGCGTGTATAATTCACCCCTCCACTTT CASSPGTGVYNSPLHF
TRBJ1-4 TRBV6-6 14 . TRBD1 TGTGCCAGCACGCGGGACAGATCGATTGAAAAACTGTTTTTT CASTRDRSIEKLFF
TRBJ1-2 TRBV19 13 once . TGTGCCAGTAGTATAACAGGGAACTATGGCTACACCTTC CASSITGNYGYTF
TRBJ1-4 TRBV19 14 once TRBD1 TGTGCCAGCACCCAGGGGGGCGGCAATGAAAAACTGTTTTTT CASTQGGGNEKLFF
TRBJ1-2 TRBV9 15 . . TGTGCCAGCAGCGTTTTCGAAAGAACTAACTATGGCTACACCTTC CASSVFERTNYGYTF
TRBJ1-1 TRBV9 15 . TRBD1 TGTGCCAGCAGCGCCCAGGGGGCCACGAACACTGAAGCTTTCTTT CASSAQGATNTEAFF
TRBJ2-2 TRBV11-3 19 . . TGTGCCAGCAGCCTTCGGCGGGACAGCGGAGGGAAAAGCTCCGGGGAGCTGTTTTTT CASSLRRDSGGKSSGELFF
TRBJ2-7 TRBV19 12 . . TGTGCCAGTAGTATGGGCCCATACGAGCAGTACTTC CASSMGPYEQYF
TRBJ2-3 TRBV7-9 18 . TRBD2 TGTGCCAGCAGCTCCCCCCGGGGGAGCGGGGCCACCACAGATACGCAGTATTTT CASSSPRGSGATTDTQYF
TRBJ1-2 TRBV11-2 15 once TRBD1 TGTGCCAGCAGCTTAGGCGGACAGGGGGTACGTGGCTACACCTTC CASSLGGQGVRGYTF
TRBJ2-3 TRBV2 17 . TRBD1 TGTGCCAGCAGTGGGGACAGGGGGCCTAGCGGGACAGATACGCAGTATTTT CASSGDRGPSGTDTQYF
TRBJ2-1 TRBV5-4 16 few . TGTGCCAGCAGCAAACGGGGTGGGAGGTCTGACAATGAGCAGTTCTTC CASSKRGGRSDNEQFF
TRBJ2-7 TRBV6-1 15 few . TGTGCCAGCAGCGCTGCGAGGTTTGTCTCCTACGAGCAGTACTTC CASSAARFVSYEQYF
TRBJ2-3 TRBV10-1 14 few . TGCGCCAGCAGTGATGCAGGGGTCCCAGATACGCAGTATTTT CASSDAGVPDTQYF
TRBJ1-1 TRBV15 13 . . TGTGCCACCAGAGAACGGGCGCGGACTGAAGCTTTCTTT CATRERARTEAFF
TRBJ2-3 TRBV5-1 14 . . TGCGCCAGCAGCCCTTTCTCGGCCACAGATACGCAGTATTTT CASSPFSATDTQYF